This entry lists 14 T cell receptor beta chains sequenced from one sample in a study of blood T cell repertoires in COVID-19. Sequencing used immunoSEQ multiplex PCR; TCRdb keeps in-frame clones, though not all of them. Among about 45,000 clones listed, around 92% were seen once. The sample taken for sequencing was peripheral blood. The receptors derive from a human donor in a cohort sampled during active COVID-19.

This chain's CDR3 is CASSLGLAVSDTQYF. For the CDR3, the DNA is TGTGCCAGCAGTCTCGGACTAGCGGTCTCAGATACGCAGTATTTT. The V gene is TRBV6-2 or TRBV6-3, the J gene TRBJ2-3, with TRBD2 identical over 10 bases. The ends lost 5 bases at V and 4 bases at J; junction bases unmatched: 6. Looked up from germline, CDR1 is MNHEY and CDR2 is SVGEGT. The CDR3 runs to 15 residues.

This chain uses TRBV2 with TRBJ2-7; 14 bases agree with TRBD2. Trimming at V came to 4 bases and at J to 2 bases, leaving 1 base not matched to a gene. This CDR3 spans 15 amino acids. CDR1 and CDR2 from the germline V gene are SNHLY and FYNNEI. Written as DNA, the CDR3 is TGTGCCAGCAGTGGGGGACTAGCGGGGGCCTACGAGCAGTACTTC. This codes for CASSGGLAGAYEQYF.

This chain uses TRBV18 with TRBJ1-3; possible D gene TRBD1, 5 bases. This CDR3 is 15 amino acids long. Germline assignment: CDR1 KGHSH and CDR2 LQKENI. V was clipped by 6 bases and J by 0 bases, with 12 bases between them. The CDR3 sequence is CASSRTDNSGNTIYF. The CDR3 DNA reads TGTGCCAGCTCCCGGACGGACAACTCTGGAAACACCATATATTTT.

CDR3 coding DNA: TGTGCCAGCAGCTGGGGACAGAATCAGCCCCAGCATTTT. It specifies CASSWGQNQPQHF. J is TRBJ1-5 and V is TRBV5-6, with 7 bases aligning to TRBD1. After removal of 3 bases from V and 4 bases from J, the junction contained 1 base not matched to a gene. Germline V gene sequence: CDR1 SGHDT, CDR2 YYEEEE. CDR3 length: 13 amino acids.

This chain links TRBV28 with TRBJ1-6, with TRBD1 identical over 7 bases. The trim removed 6 bases at V and 7 bases at J, leaving 9 bases unmatched. The CDR3 is 15 amino acids. Germline CDR1 MDHEN, CDR2 SYDVKM. Here the CDR3 reads CASRGSGTVNSPLHF. As DNA, the CDR3 is TGTGCCAGCAGGGGATCCGGGACAGTGAATTCACCCCTCCACTTT.

The V and J genes are TRBV3-1 (or the pseudogene TRBV3-2) and TRBJ2-5; D is perhaps TRBD2 (6 bases). Germline CDR1 reads LGHDT; CDR2 reads YNNKEL (reference sequence). CDR3 length equals 14 residues. V gave up 5 bases and J gave up 3 bases, with 13 bases separating them. The CDR3 is CASSSDYREETQYF. The DNA of the CDR3 is TGTGCCAGCAGCTCGGACTATCGGGAAGAGACCCAGTACTTC.

The CDR3 DNA reads TGTGCCAGCTCACCACCTTCAGGGGGAGGTGAAAAACTGTTTTTT. It codes for CASSPPSGGGEKLFF. V usage is TRBV18 and J usage is TRBJ1-4; 7 positions agree with TRBD1. Germline V gene data show CDR1 as KGHSH and CDR2 as LQKENI. The V segment lost 0 bases and the J segment 7 bases; nucleotides outside the gene matches: 5. CDR3 size: 15 residues.

This chain links TRBV5-1 with TRBJ2-1; TRBD2 agrees at 10 bases. Germline CDR1 is SGHRS and CDR2 is YFSETQ. The CDR3 has 17 amino acids. Trimming took 7 bases from V and 9 from J; bases not matched to a gene: 19. CDR3 sequence reads: CASGGMASGRGSSEQFF. The DNA of the CDR3 is TGCGCCAGCGGAGGTATGGCTAGCGGGAGAGGCAGCAGTGAGCAGTTCTTC.

The rearrangement uses TRBV7-9 and TRBJ2-1; weak D call: TRBD1 (5 bases). Germline values: CDR1 SEHNR, CDR2 FQNEAQ (reference sequence). The CDR3 has 11 amino acids. V dropped 5 bases and J dropped 12 bases, with 11 bases sitting between them. DNA for the CDR3: TGTGCCAGCAGCCAAGGGGCAGGGCAGTTCTTC. It specifies CASSQGAGQFF.

The chain has TRBV7-2 and TRBJ2-7, with TRBD2 matching over 9 bases. From germline, CDR1 is SGHTA and CDR2 FQGNSA. After removal of 7 bases from V and 2 bases from J, the junction contained 6 bases not matched to a gene. The CDR3 has 14 residues. The DNA for the CDR3 is TGTGCCAGCACCGAATGGACTAGCGCCTACGAGCAGTACTTC. The encoded protein is CASTEWTSAYEQYF.

CDR3 bases: TGCAGCGTGAACTTAGCGGGGCCCTACAATGAGCAGTTCTTC. It translates to CSVNLAGPYNEQFF. This chain joins TRBV29-1 and TRBJ2-1; TRBD2 agrees at 8 bases. Looked up from germline, CDR1 is SQVTM and CDR2 is ANQGSEA. There are 14 residues in the CDR3. With 6 bases clipped from V and 2 bases from J, the junction kept 6 bases outside the gene matches.

The genes are TRBV27 and TRBJ2-7; D is perhaps TRBD2 (5 bases). V dropped 8 bases and J dropped 6 bases, with 14 bases sitting between them. CDR3 length: 12 residues. Germline CDR1 is MNHEY and CDR2 is SMNVEV (reference sequence). CDR3 sequence: CASRTLTAEQYF. In DNA form, the CDR3 reads TGTGCCAGCCGGACTTTAACGGCCGAGCAGTACTTC.

Only one count was recorded for this clone. V gene TRBV6-2 or TRBV6-3 combines with J gene TRBJ2-1; TRBD1 aligns across 7 bases. CDR1 MNHEY and CDR2 SVGEGT come from the germline V gene. This CDR3 region has 17 residues. V lost 4 bases, J lost 5 bases, and 14 bases stayed unmatched. In nucleotides, the CDR3 is TGTGCCAGCAGTTTTACCCACACTGACAGGGTTGACAATGAGCAGTTCTTC. Its translation is CASSFTHTDRVDNEQFF.

The V gene is TRBV7-9, the J gene TRBJ2-7; 7 bases map to TRBD2. The V and J ends lost 5 bases and 0 bases, in that order; junction bases with no gene match: 19. The germline CDR1 and CDR2 sequences are SEHNR and FQNEAQ (reference sequence). The CDR3 extends over 19 amino acids. This CDR3 is CASSPKLVLGREYSYEQYF. DNA for the CDR3: TGTGCCAGCAGCCCCAAACTAGTTCTCGGGCGGGAGTACTCCTACGAGCAGTACTTC.